The T cell receptor beta chain under discussion was sequenced for a study of shared clonotypes between healthy human individuals. Study overall: Each donor contributed plates that comprised three CD4 naive, three CD4 memory, two CD8 naive and one CD8 memory. Study-wide results and caveats: Non-shared clonotypes were found to have lower generation probabilities than the clonotypes that were shared by all four of the sorted-subset donors.

A word on this clone: The antigen remains unidentified.

The CDR3 is made up of 14 amino acids. CDR1 and CDR2 (germline): LNHDA, SQIVND (reference sequence). Trimming took 5 bases from V and 6 from J, leaving 17 bases between them. CD4+ cells yielded CD45RA+ naive and CD45RA-negative memory subsets. Clones were read by immunoSEQ multiplex PCR, and TCRdb kept only the in-frame ones, dropping some. The sample has about 2.4 million clones, about 92% seen once. Sequenced material: naive CD4+ T cells sorted from blood. Subset: CD45RA+ positively selected. The TCR originated in a man aged 18 to 35 in good health. V is TRBV19 and J is TRBJ2-7; D gene uncertain. The CDR3: CASSPRPIGGEQYF. For the CDR3, the DNA is TGTGCCAGTAGTCCCCGGCCGATCGGCGGCGAGCAGTACTTC.